This T cell receptor (beta chain) was profiled in a study of T cells after yellow fever vaccination. General study findings and limits: Compared with primary, the secondary response was weaker and peaked at day 5, not 15. After the booster, approximately 95% of CD4 and 88% of CD8 primary-response clones were re-detected.

There are 12 residues in the CDR3. V dropped 10 bases and J dropped 8 bases, with 17 bases sitting between them. Germline V gene lookup returns CDR1 LNHDA and CDR2 SQIVND (reference sequence). From the 5' RACE reads, TCRdb called clonotypes with MiXCR, one entry per CDR3 protein. The sample lists 150,000 or so distinct CDR3 sequences, over 7% occurring once. This clonotype appeared many times. No antigen is known for it. The chain combines TRBV19 with TRBJ1-2; D possibly corresponds to TRBD1 (5 bases). The receptor was derived from a man aged 18 to 29 who received the YFV17D yellow fever vaccine. The sequenced sample was CD8+ T cells sorted from PBMCs, obtained 45 days after the yellow fever booster vaccination. Written as DNA, the CDR3 is TGTGCCACCACGTGGGGACTCCGAGGCTACACCTTC. Translation gives CATTWGLRGYTF.